Listed below are T cell receptor beta chains from one sample, sequenced in a study of blood T cell repertoires in COVID-19. The repertoire was sequenced with immunoSEQ multiplex PCR; TCRdb's copy has only in-frame clones and lacks some. The table has approximately 52,000 clones, more than 80% seen once. Sequenced material: peripheral blood. Source of these receptors: a human donor with active COVID-19. The donor label of this sample is uncertain. The CDR3 runs from the conserved cysteine through the conserved F or W. D genes are given only for firm matches. Clone size is given for some rows only: seen once, a few or many times, or a class if the clone is expanded.

d_call,j_call,clone_size,v_call,cdr3_aa,cdr3_nt
.,TRBJ1-2,.,TRBV18,CASSLTGNYGYTF,TGTGCCAGCTCACTAACAGGGAACTATGGCTACACCTTC
.,TRBJ1-5,.,TRBV7-8,CASSTSGLGNQPQHF,TGTGCCAGCAGCACTTCAGGGTTGGGCAATCAGCCCCAGCATTTT
TRBD2,TRBJ2-7,.,TRBV5-1,CASSLGASGASHEQYF,TGCGCCAGCAGCTTGGGGGCTAGCGGTGCTTCCCACGAGCAGTACTTC
.,TRBJ2-3,.,TRBV4-3,CASSQNRDYTDTQYF,TGCGCCAGCAGCCAAAACAGGGACTACACAGATACGCAGTATTTT
.,TRBJ1-2,.,TRBV28,CASSLGGVSGYTF,TGTGCCAGCAGTTTAGGAGGGGTAAGCGGCTACACCTTC
.,TRBJ2-1,few,TRBV7-3,CASSPGLAYNEQFF,TGTGCCAGCAGCCCGGGACTCGCCTACAATGAGCAGTTCTTC
TRBD1,TRBJ1-3,.,TRBV5-8,CASSAGQVSGNTIYF,TGTGCCAGCAGCGCCGGACAGGTCTCTGGAAACACCATATATTTT
.,TRBJ1-2,few,TRBV6-5,CASSYSTGKEGYTF,TGTGCCAGCAGTTACTCGACGGGGAAAGAAGGCTACACCTTC
.,TRBJ1-2,once,TRBV25-1,CASSEAGDGYTF,TGTGCCAGCAGTGAGGCAGGGGATGGCTACACCTTC
TRBD2,TRBJ2-1,.,TRBV28,CASSLERERSYNEQFF,TGTGCCAGCAGTTTGGAGCGGGAGCGCTCCTACAATGAGCAGTTCTTC
.,TRBJ1-1,.,TRBV6-5,CASSYEIGTEAFF,TGTGCCAGCAGTTACGAGATCGGGACTGAAGCTTTCTTT
.,TRBJ1-2,.,TRBV5-1,CATLGVHGYTF,TGCGCCACGCTAGGGGTACATGGCTACACCTTC
TRBD2,TRBJ2-7,.,TRBV7-2,CASSSHRLADSYEQYF,TGTGCCAGCAGCTCCCATCGACTAGCGGATTCCTACGAGCAGTACTTC
.,TRBJ2-5,.,TRBV12-3/TRBV12-4,CASSLAGGQTQYF,TGTGCCAGCAGTTTAGCCGGGGGGCAGACCCAGTACTTC
.,TRBJ1-5,.,TRBV20-1,CSASVPQTRNQPQHF,TGCAGTGCTAGTGTCCCGCAAACTCGCAATCAGCCCCAGCATTTT
.,TRBJ2-5,.,TRBV15,CATSIPRGSQETQYF,TGTGCCACCAGTATACCTCGGGGAAGCCAAGAGACCCAGTACTTC
TRBD1,TRBJ2-4,.,TRBV29-1,CSVGQGVLAKNIQYF,TGCAGCGTTGGACAGGGAGTCTTAGCCAAAAACATTCAGTACTTC
.,TRBJ2-3,.,TRBV7-9,CASSLLGPTSTDTQYF,TGTGCCAGCAGCCTCCTCGGTCCAACTAGCACAGATACGCAGTATTTT
.,TRBJ1-5,once,TRBV29-1,CSVAVGTHQPQHF,TGCAGCGTTGCGGTCGGGACACATCAGCCCCAGCATTTT
.,TRBJ1-1,.,TRBV7-9,CASSFGGGTEAFF,TGTGCCAGCAGCTTTGGGGGCGGGACTGAAGCTTTCTTT
TRBD2,TRBJ2-5,.,TRBV30,CAWSVIAGKQETQYF,TGTGCCTGGAGTGTAATAGCGGGAAAGCAAGAGACCCAGTACTTC
TRBD2,TRBJ2-3,.,TRBV6-5,CASSSSAGRGADTQYF,TGTGCCAGCAGTTCCTCGGCAGGGAGGGGTGCAGATACGCAGTATTTT
.,TRBJ2-2,once,TRBV9,CASSVAGWIDTGELFF,TGTGCCAGCAGCGTTGCGGGCTGGATAGACACCGGGGAGCTGTTTTTT
TRBD1,TRBJ2-7,.,TRBV27,CASSPTGAYEQYF,TGTGCCAGCAGCCCCACAGGGGCTTACGAGCAGTACTTC
.,TRBJ1-1,.,TRBV10-3,CAISSTGNTEAFF,TGTGCCATCAGCTCCACAGGAAACACTGAAGCTTTCTTT
.,TRBJ1-3,.,TRBV18,CASSPPPGELGNTIYF,TGTGCCAGCTCACCACCTCCAGGGGAACTTGGAAACACCATATATTTT
.,TRBJ2-3,.,TRBV2,CASSSRASTDTQYF,TGTGCCAGCAGCAGCAGGGCCAGCACAGATACGCAGTATTTT
TRBD1,TRBJ1-1,.,TRBV15,CATSRDPLQGATRNTEAFF,TGTGCCACCAGCAGAGATCCCCTACAGGGGGCGACGAGGAACACTGAAGCTTTCTTT
TRBD2,TRBJ2-3,.,TRBV3-1/TRBV3-2,CASSHLAGGPGLGTQYF,TGTGCCAGCAGCCACTTAGCGGGAGGGCCGGGATTGGGTACGCAGTATTTT
.,TRBJ1-1,.,TRBV7-8,CASSPKTNTEAFF,TGTGCCAGCAGCCCCAAGACTAACACTGAAGCTTTCTTT
TRBD1,TRBJ1-1,.,TRBV5-4,CASSKWTGGTEAFF,TGTGCCAGCAGCAAATGGACAGGAGGTACTGAAGCTTTCTTT
TRBD2,TRBJ2-1,.,TRBV29-1,CSVEDRETSGIYNEQFF,TGCAGCGTTGAAGATCGGGAGACTAGCGGGATTTACAATGAGCAGTTCTTC
TRBD2,TRBJ2-1,.,TRBV28,CASSSGLAGEDEQFF,TGTGCCAGCAGTTCGGGTCTAGCGGGAGAGGATGAGCAGTTCTTC
TRBD2,TRBJ2-5,.,TRBV18,CASSPLAGRAETQYF,TGTGCCAGCTCACCGCTAGCGGGGAGGGCGGAGACCCAGTACTTC
.,TRBJ1-5,.,TRBV6-5,CASRSLGRESQPQHF,TGTGCCAGCAGAAGTTTGGGAAGGGAGAGTCAGCCCCAGCATTTT
TRBD1,TRBJ2-6,.,TRBV19,CASNTMDRGLRAGANVLTF,TGTGCCAGTAACACTATGGACAGGGGGCTTAGGGCGGGGGCCAACGTCCTGACTTTC
TRBD2,TRBJ2-1,.,TRBV10-3,CAIRLAGHNEQFF,TGTGCCATCAGACTAGCGGGACACAATGAGCAGTTCTTC
.,TRBJ2-1,.,TRBV11-2,CASSATSTRLFF,TGTGCCAGCAGCGCCACTAGCACCCGTCTGTTCTTC
.,TRBJ1-1,.,TRBV19,CASRKTTLDRDTEAFF,TGTGCCAGTAGGAAAACAACCTTGGACAGAGACACTGAAGCTTTCTTT
.,TRBJ2-2,.,TRBV28,CASSRELNTGELFF,TGTGCCAGCAGCAGGGAATTGAACACCGGGGAGCTGTTTTTT
.,TRBJ2-5,.,TRBV12-3/TRBV12-4,CASSLWRLETQYF,TGTGCCAGCAGTTTATGGCGGCTGGAGACCCAGTACTTC